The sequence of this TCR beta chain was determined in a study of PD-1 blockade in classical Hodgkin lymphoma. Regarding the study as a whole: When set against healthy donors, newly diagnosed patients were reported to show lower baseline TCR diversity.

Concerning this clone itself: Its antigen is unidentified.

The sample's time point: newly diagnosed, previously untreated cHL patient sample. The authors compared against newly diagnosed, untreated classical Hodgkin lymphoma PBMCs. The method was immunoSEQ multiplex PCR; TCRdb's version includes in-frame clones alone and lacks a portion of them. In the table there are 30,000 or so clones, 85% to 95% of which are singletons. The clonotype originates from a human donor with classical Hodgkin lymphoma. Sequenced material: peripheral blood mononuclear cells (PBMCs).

As DNA, the CDR3 is TGTGCCAGCAGTTTATCGCGGAACACAGATACGCAGTATTTT. Protein product: CASSLSRNTDTQYF. The chain is built from TRBV27 and TRBJ2-3, with D unclear. Germline assignment: CDR1 MNHEY and CDR2 SMNVEV (reference sequence). The CDR3 is made up of 14 amino acids. The V end lost 0 bases, the J end lost 2 bases, and 6 bases lay between the germline ends.